These 23 T cell receptor beta chains came from one sample sequenced in a study of control samples from healthy donors and cancer patients. The data were produced by immunoSEQ multiplex PCR, yet TCRdb's version contains in-frame clones alone and is incomplete. The sample yields some 95,000 clones, roughly three quarters seen once. Source material: blood. The source of these receptors is a woman aged 30 to 39 in good health.

The rearrangement uses TRBV25-1 and TRBJ1-1; D is unclear. V was shortened by 7 bases and J by 1 base, with 13 bases between the two germline ends. CDR1 is MGHDK, CDR2 SYGVNS, per germline. The CDR3 totals 14 residues. The CDR3 loop reads CASKVAQPNTEAFF. The CDR3, as DNA: TGTGCCAGCAAAGTAGCACAGCCGAACACTGAAGCTTTCTTT.

The chain employs TRBV19 and TRBJ1-6; weak D call: TRBD1 (5 bases). CDR3 size: 15 residues. Germline-derived CDR1 and CDR2 are LNHDA and SQIVND (reference sequence). V shed 1 base and J shed 14 bases, with 18 bases lying between them. CDR3 nucleotide sequence: TGTGCCAGTAGTATAGCACGGGCGATAGGGGCAACCCTCCACTTT. Amino acid sequence: CASSIARAIGATLHF.

The chain has TRBV9 and TRBJ1-2; 7 bases are a match to TRBD1. Germline CDR1 SGDLS, CDR2 YYNGEE. V shed 4 bases and J 4 bases; nucleotides not matched to a gene: 7. The CDR3 totals 14 residues. Here the CDR3 reads CASSPTDRAYGYTF. For the CDR3, the DNA is TGTGCCAGCAGCCCTACCGACAGGGCCTATGGCTACACCTTC.

V usage is TRBV5-4 and J usage is TRBJ1-2, with D perhaps TRBD1 (5 bases). CDR3 size: 17 residues. The ends were cut back, 2 bases at V and 4 bases at J, with 21 bases in the middle. CDR1 and CDR2 (germline): SGHNT, YYREEE (reference sequence). CDR3 nucleotides: TGTGCCAGCAGCTTTGGGGGAATTGGGCCTTCGGGCTATGGCTACACCTTC. This sequence encodes CASSFGGIGPSGYGYTF.

The chain combines TRBV12-3 or TRBV12-4 with TRBJ2-2; no clear D gene. V dropped 6 bases and J dropped 5 bases, with 7 bases sitting between them. This CDR3 is 12 amino acids long. The CDR3 protein is CASRKWTGELFF. CDR3 DNA sequence: TGTGCCAGCAGGAAGTGGACCGGGGAGCTGTTTTTT.

The chain employs TRBV29-1 and TRBJ1-4, with 7 bases aligning to TRBD1. The germline V gene encodes CDR1 SQVTM and CDR2 ANQGSEA. This CDR3 comprises 14 residues. Trimming cost V 5 bases and J 4 bases; bases outside gene matches: 7. The CDR3 loop reads CSVSGRDSNEKLFF. Here the CDR3 DNA reads TGCAGCGTTTCAGGGAGGGACAGTAATGAAAAACTGTTTTTT.

The chain links TRBV7-6 to TRBJ2-2, with 7 positions matching TRBD2. Germline V gene lookup returns CDR1 SGHVS and CDR2 FNYEAQ. With V trimmed by 0 bases and J by 6 bases, 7 bases remained unmatched. The CDR3 is 16 amino acids. The CDR3 here is CASSLAPGGSAGELFF. DNA of the CDR3: TGTGCCAGCAGCTTAGCCCCGGGGGGTTCAGCCGGGGAGCTGTTTTTT.

J is TRBJ1-2 and V is TRBV30, with 10 bases lining up with TRBD1. The CDR3 consists of 15 residues. V gave up 3 bases and J gave up 2 bases; unmatched junction bases: 6. In germline, CDR1 is GTSNPN, CDR2 SVGIG (reference sequence). In DNA form, the CDR3 reads TGTGCCTGGAGCAATGCGGGACAGGGGAACTATGGCTACACCTTC. The encoded protein is CAWSNAGQGNYGYTF.

This clone was observed a single time. This chain joins TRBV5-8 and TRBJ1-2; 10 bases line up with TRBD1. V was clipped by 4 bases and J by 8 bases; unmatched bases: 11. The CDR3 runs 15 residues. The germline V gene encodes CDR1 SGHTS and CDR2 YDEGEE. CDR3 in amino acids: CASSPGDRGSEGYTF. CDR3 DNA sequence: TGTGCCAGCAGCCCGGGGGACAGGGGCTCGGAAGGCTACACCTTC.

V is TRBV3-1 (or the pseudogene TRBV3-2) and J is TRBJ1-4; TRBD1 might be the D (5 bases). Germline lookup yields CDR1 LGHDT and CDR2 YNNKEL (reference sequence). The germline V and J ends were trimmed by 1 base and 4 bases, with 10 bases remaining between them. The CDR3 covers 15 residues. CDR3 sequence reads: CASSQGTLINEKLFF. In DNA, the CDR3 is TGTGCCAGCAGCCAAGGGACATTGATTAATGAAAAACTGTTTTTT.

This sequence joins TRBV7-2 and TRBJ2-2; D gene uncertain. Germline CDR1 reads SGHTA; CDR2 reads FQGNSA. CDR3 length equals 12 residues. The germline V and J ends were trimmed by 5 bases and 9 bases, with 10 bases remaining between them. CDR3 coding DNA: TGTGCCAGCAGCCGATCTACAAGGGAGCTGTTTTTT. It specifies CASSRSTRELFF.

The rearrangement joins TRBV5-4 to TRBJ2-2; D is unclear. Trimming took 4 bases from V and 6 from J, leaving 22 bases between them. The CDR3 extends over 17 amino acids. Germline loops: CDR1 SGHNT, CDR2 YYREEE (reference sequence). CDR3 sequence reads: CASSPTNRALGAGELFF. The CDR3 region has the DNA TGTGCCAGCAGCCCCACTAACCGGGCCCTCGGAGCCGGGGAGCTGTTTTTT.

The chain recombines TRBV6-5 with TRBJ1-2; 11 bases agree with TRBD1. Germline CDR1 MNHEY, CDR2 SVGAGI. Losses at the gene ends were 4 bases for V and 7 bases for J; bases not matched to a gene: 11. This CDR3 has 16 residues. CDR3 amino acids: CASSFSRTGGAPGYTF. Here the CDR3 DNA reads TGTGCCAGCAGTTTCTCCCGGACAGGGGGCGCGCCTGGCTACACCTTC.

The sample holds one count of this clone. V gene TRBV18 combines with J gene TRBJ2-5, with D unresolved. The V gene's germline CDR1 is KGHSH and CDR2 LQKENI. The CDR3 loop spans 16 amino acids. Deletions cut 3 bases from V and 4 bases from J, with 18 bases between. The DNA of the CDR3 is TGTGCCAGCTCACCTAGACCTGTCAGGAGAGGAGAGACCCAGTACTTC. Its protein product is CASSPRPVRRGETQYF.

The chain joins TRBV19 to TRBJ2-2, with 9 bases aligning to TRBD1. CDR3 size: 16 residues. Losses at the gene ends were 5 bases for V and 4 bases for J; bases not matched to a gene: 8. Germline loops: CDR1 LNHDA, CDR2 SQIVND (reference sequence). CDR3 loop: CASSSGDRAATGELFF. DNA for the CDR3: TGTGCCAGTAGTTCCGGGGACAGGGCGGCCACCGGGGAGCTGTTTTTT.

The chain carries TRBV9 and TRBJ1-3, with D possibly TRBD1 on 6 matching bases. This CDR3 has 16 residues. The germline V gene encodes CDR1 SGDLS and CDR2 YYNGEE. The ends were cut back, 8 bases at V and 1 base at J, with 19 bases in the middle. The CDR3 sequence: CARGKQGRYSGNTIYF. The CDR3 coding sequence is TGTGCCAGGGGTAAACAGGGAAGATATTCTGGAAACACCATATATTTT.

As for this clone: An end of the junction differs from the germline gene, which may be a read error. This same CDR3 is encoded by further DNA sequences in the sample. The chain combines TRBV2 with TRBJ1-6; 7 positions match TRBD1. CDR3 length: 15 amino acids. Germline CDR1 is SNHLY and CDR2 is FYNNEI. The chain's CDR3 is CASRDRSGSKSPLHF. The CDR3 DNA sequence: TGTGCCAGCAGGGACAGGTCGGGGTCGAAGTCACCCCTTCACTTT.

The chain carries TRBV18 and TRBJ1-5; D is uncertain. This CDR3 contains 14 residues. The germline CDR1 and CDR2 sequences are KGHSH and LQKENI. Trimming removed 5 bases from V and 7 bases from J, with 15 bases in between. The CDR3 sequence is CASSSGLEGQPQHF. CDR3 coding DNA: TGTGCCAGCTCATCTGGACTGGAAGGGCAGCCCCAGCATTTT.

The chain joins TRBV5-4 to TRBJ2-5, with D perhaps being TRBD1 or TRBD2 (5 bases each). The V end lost 2 bases, the J end lost 2 bases, and 13 bases lay between the germline ends. This CDR3 has 15 amino acids. Germline V CDR1 and CDR2: SGHNT, YYREEE (reference sequence). The CDR3 region is CASSFVRGRQETQYF. The CDR3 region has the DNA TGTGCCAGCAGCTTTGTGAGGGGCCGTCAAGAGACCCAGTACTTC.

This chain connects TRBV6-2 or TRBV6-3 to TRBJ2-7; perhaps TRBD2 as D (7 bases). Germline lookup yields CDR1 MNHEY and CDR2 SVGEGT. The V and J ends lost 5 bases and 7 bases respectively, with 18 bases between them. CDR3 size: 14 residues. The CDR3 spells CASSATRGGVEQYF. Here the CDR3 DNA reads TGTGCCAGCAGTGCCACGAGGGGGGGTGTAGAGCAGTACTTC.

This clone was recorded a few times. The chain carries TRBV3-1 (or the pseudogene TRBV3-2) and TRBJ1-2; 8 nucleotides align to TRBD1. The CDR3 sequence is 17 residues long. Germline V CDR1 and CDR2: LGHDT, YNNKEL (reference sequence). The J segment lost 8 bases and the V segment lost 4 bases, leaving 18 bases of the junction unmatched. The CDR3 is CASSRVSAGGVRGGYTF. CDR3 bases: TGTGCCAGCAGCCGAGTGTCGGCAGGGGGCGTTAGGGGCGGCTACACCTTC.

The genes are TRBV12-3 or TRBV12-4 and TRBJ2-4; D remains unclear. This CDR3 comprises 12 residues. The V end lost 5 bases, the J end lost 1 base, and 3 bases lay between the germline ends. CDR3 in amino acids: CASSIAKNIQYF. CDR3 coding DNA: TGTGCCAGCAGTATCGCCAAAAACATTCAGTACTTC.

The chain is built from TRBV6-6 and TRBJ1-3, with 7 bases fitting TRBD1. The CDR3 has 17 amino acids. Per the germline V gene, CDR1 is MNHNY and CDR2 is SVGAGI (reference sequence). V lost 5 bases to trimming and J lost 4 bases; unmatched junction nucleotides: 14. CDR3 amino acids: CASSPSDRVGVGNTIYF. The DNA for the CDR3 is TGTGCCAGCAGTCCCTCAGACAGGGTTGGAGTCGGAAACACCATATATTTT.